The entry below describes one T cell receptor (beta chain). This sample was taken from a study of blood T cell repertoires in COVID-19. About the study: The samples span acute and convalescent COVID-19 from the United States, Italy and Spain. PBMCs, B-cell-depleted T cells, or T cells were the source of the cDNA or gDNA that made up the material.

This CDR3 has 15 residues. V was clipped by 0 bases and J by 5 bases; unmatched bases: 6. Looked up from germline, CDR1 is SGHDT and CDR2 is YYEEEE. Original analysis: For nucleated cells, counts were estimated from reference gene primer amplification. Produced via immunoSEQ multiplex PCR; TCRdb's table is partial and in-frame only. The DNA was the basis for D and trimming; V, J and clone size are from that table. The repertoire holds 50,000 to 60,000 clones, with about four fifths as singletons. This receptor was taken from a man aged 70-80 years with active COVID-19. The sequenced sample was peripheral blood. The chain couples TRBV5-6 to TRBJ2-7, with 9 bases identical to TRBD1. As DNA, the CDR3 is TGTGCCAGCAGCTTGGCAGGACAGGGGTCTCACGAGCAGTACTTC. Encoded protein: CASSLAGQGSHEQYF.